The 11 T cell receptor beta chains presented below share a single source sample, sequenced in a study of T cells in Graves' hyperthyroidism and ophthalmopathy. The TCR beta CDR3 regions underwent amplification using RNA transcripts as the source. RT-PCR in the first round (using the HTBI primer set) targeted the TCR CDR3. TCRdb processed the multiplex PCR reads anew with MiXCR; each CDR3 protein has one entry. In the table there are 500,000 to 750,000 distinct CDR3 sequences, approximately 15% of which are singletons. The specimen was blood. These receptors originate from a woman between 18 and 29 years old with Graves' ophthalmopathy.

J is TRBJ2-5 and V is TRBV5-1; TRBD2 matches 12 bases. This CDR3 spans 17 amino acids. V lost 2 bases, J lost 2 bases, and 7 bases stayed unmatched. Per the germline V gene, CDR1 is SGHRS and CDR2 is YFSETQ. The CDR3 DNA reads as TGCGCCAGCAGCTTTGGACGGACTAGCGGGATACAAGAGACCCAGTACTTC. Its protein is CASSFGRTSGIQETQYF.

This clonotype was recorded at least ten times. The V and J genes are TRBV5-5 and TRBJ2-7; 7 bases line up with TRBD2. The ends lost 3 bases at V and 0 bases at J; junction bases unmatched: 9. CDR1 is SGHKS and CDR2 is YYEKEE in the germline V gene (reference sequence). This CDR3 comprises 16 residues. The CDR3 DNA reads as TGTGCCAGCAGCTCCAACAGCGGGATCAGCTCCTACGAGCAGTACTTC. It codes for CASSSNSGISSYEQYF. Using reference TRBV5-5 and TRBJ2-7 for the parts outside the CDR3, the full variable domain is DAGVTQSPTHLIKTRGQQVTLRCSPISGHKSVSWYQQVLGQGPQFIFQYYEKEERGRGNFPDRFSARQFPNYSSELNVNALLLGDSALYLCASSSNSGISSYEQYFGPGTRLTVT.

This clonotype was picked up many times. The gene calls are TRBV6-2 or TRBV6-3 and TRBJ1-2; 9 bases are a match to TRBD1. The germline CDR1 and CDR2 sequences are MNHEY and SVGEGT. V was clipped by 6 bases and J by 8 bases; unmatched bases: 10. The CDR3 spans 14 residues. This CDR3 is CASRPNRGPEGYTF. The CDR3 DNA sequence: TGTGCCAGCAGGCCTAACAGGGGGCCGGAAGGCTACACCTTC.

The V gene is TRBV4-1, the J gene TRBJ1-4, with 10 bases aligning to TRBD1. Germline-derived CDR1 and CDR2 are MGHRA and YSYEKL. V shed 2 bases and J 8 bases; nucleotides not matched to a gene: 8. CDR3 size: 16 residues. CDR3 nucleotides: TGCGCCAGCAGCCAAAACCCGGGACAGGGGTGGGAAAAACTGTTTTTT. It is translated as CASSQNPGQGWEKLFF.

This clonotype appeared many times. V gene TRBV7-9 combines with J gene TRBJ2-3, with D unclear. Between the trimmed V and J ends, which lost 1 base and 1 base, there was a span of 15 bases. Germline CDR1 reads SEHNR; CDR2 reads FQNEAQ (reference sequence). This CDR3 region has 17 residues. The CDR3 sequence is CASSLGFGPSGTDTQYF. Written as DNA, the CDR3 is TGTGCCAGCAGCTTAGGTTTCGGCCCTTCGGGCACAGATACGCAGTATTTT.

The V call is TRBV19, the J call TRBJ1-1; no clear D gene. Germline CDR1 and CDR2: LNHDA and SQIVND (reference sequence). V lost 3 bases and J 1 base, leaving 15 bases between the germline ends. This CDR3 comprises 16 residues. The CDR3 bases are TGTGCCAGTAGTATGTGGCAGACCAGCTCGAACACTGAAGCTTTCTTT. Translating it yields CASSMWQTSSNTEAFF.

The table lists this clonotype with a few counts. The rearrangement links TRBV6-4 to TRBJ1-6; D is perhaps TRBD1 (5 bases). CDR1 is MRHNA and CDR2 is SNTAGT in the germline V gene. The CDR3 is 14 residues long. Trimming cost V 3 bases and J 9 bases, with 12 bases left between them. The CDR3 is CASSEGRERSPLHF. CDR3 DNA sequence: TGTGCCAGCAGTGAAGGCAGGGAGCGTTCACCCCTCCACTTT.

This clonotype was counted many times. This sequence joins TRBV12-3 or TRBV12-4 and TRBJ1-4; weak D call: TRBD1 (6 bases). V dropped 4 bases and J dropped 7 bases, with 19 bases sitting between them. This CDR3 is 16 amino acids long. DNA for the CDR3: TGTGCCAGCAGTTCGATACAGGGCGCACGAGGTGAAAAACTGTTTTTT. The encoded protein is CASSSIQGARGEKLFF.

Ten or more counts support this clonotype. This chain uses TRBV20-1 with TRBJ1-5, with TRBD1 as a possible D gene (5 bases). This CDR3 comprises 16 residues. The V end was cut by 0 bases, the J end by 11 bases, with 23 bases between. CDR1 is DFQATT and CDR2 is SNEGSKA in the germline V gene (reference sequence). CDR3 protein: CSARDQGEGPSSAQHF. CDR3 coding DNA: TGCAGTGCTAGAGATCAGGGAGAGGGACCCAGTTCGGCCCAGCATTTT.

This clonotype was observed at least ten times. The chain joins TRBV7-2 to TRBJ2-5; TRBD1 aligns across 7 bases. The CDR3 is made up of 17 amino acids. V shed 2 bases, J shed 5 bases, and the junction held 14 bases outside the gene matches. Germline V gene lookup returns CDR1 SGHTA and CDR2 FQGNSA. This CDR3 is CASSLLSTGVSGETQYF. In nucleotides, the CDR3 is TGTGCCAGCAGCTTACTGTCTACAGGGGTGTCGGGGGAGACCCAGTACTTC.

The rearrangement joins TRBV18 to TRBJ2-3, with TRBD2 identical over 13 bases. With V trimmed by 6 bases and J by 4 bases, 7 bases remained unmatched. The CDR3 has 16 residues. Per germline, CDR1 KGHSH and CDR2 LQKENI. The CDR3 protein is CASSVRLAGGADTQYF. CDR3 nucleotide sequence: TGTGCCAGCTCCGTGAGACTAGCGGGGGGTGCAGATACGCAGTATTTT.